This entry lists 21 T cell receptor beta chains sequenced from one sample in a study of T cell responses to AZD1222 COVID-19 vaccine. Clones were read by immunoSEQ multiplex PCR, and TCRdb kept only the in-frame ones, dropping some. Seen here are around 100,000 clones, roughly 88% observed once, and the top ten hold 19%. The sample here was peripheral blood, taken on day 0 of AZD1222 vaccination. The receptors were sampled from an adult in good health.

The chain combines TRBV5-6 with TRBJ1-3, with D uncertain. Trimming removed 6 bases from V and 0 bases from J, with 7 bases in between. The germline V gene has CDR1 SGHDT and CDR2 YYEEEE. CDR3 length: 13 amino acids. CDR3 coding DNA: TGTGCCAGCAAACTGAGCTCTGGAAACACCATATATTTT. Translating gives CASKLSSGNTIYF.

CDR3 sequence reads: CASRPENTPYEQYF. Here the CDR3 DNA reads TGTGCCAGCAGACCCGAGAATACCCCGTACGAGCAGTACTTC. V gene TRBV6-6 combines with J gene TRBJ2-7; D gene unclear. Germline-derived CDR1 and CDR2 are MNHNY and SVGAGI (reference sequence). The CDR3 contains 14 residues. Between the trimmed V and J ends, which lost 6 bases and 4 bases, there was a span of 16 bases.

This clone was seen only once. The genes are TRBV28 and TRBJ2-6; tentative D call: TRBD1 (6 bases). Looked up from germline, CDR1 is MDHEN and CDR2 is SYDVKM. The V and J ends lost 5 bases and 2 bases respectively, with 19 bases between them. The CDR3 is 18 amino acids. CDR3 coding DNA: TGTGCCAGCAGTCCCCCAGGGGCTCAGGGTGCTGGGGCCAACGTCCTGACTTTC. It translates to CASSPPGAQGAGANVLTF. Filled out from reference TRBV28 and TRBJ2-6, the complete variable domain reads DVKVTQSSRYLVKRTGEKVFLECVQDMDHENMFWYRQDPGLGLRLIYFSYDVKMKEKGDIPEGYSVSREKKERFSLILESASTNQTSMYLCASSPPGAQGAGANVLTFGAGSRLTVL.

This clone was observed a single time. The rearrangement uses TRBV29-1 and TRBJ2-7; D not certain. The CDR3 runs 12 residues. CDR1 and CDR2 (germline): SQVTM, ANQGSEA. The V gene lost 3 bases and the J gene lost 2 bases, with 8 bases spanning the gap. The CDR3 sequence is CSVENQPYEQYF. The CDR3 region has the DNA TGCAGCGTTGAGAACCAACCCTACGAGCAGTACTTC.

This clone was detected once. The V call is TRBV7-3, the J call TRBJ2-5; 8 nucleotides line up with TRBD1. This CDR3 has 15 residues. Germline CDR1 and CDR2: SGHTA and FQGTGA. V was pared by 5 bases and J by 5 bases, with 10 bases of the junction left unmatched. The CDR3 coding sequence is TGTGCCAGCAGCCTCCTCGGACAGGGTGGTGAGACCCAGTACTTC. Amino acids: CASSLLGQGGETQYF.

V is TRBV12-3 or TRBV12-4 and J is TRBJ2-1; D not resolved. The CDR3 contains 13 residues. Between the trimmed V and J ends, which lost 5 bases and 6 bases, there was a span of 11 bases. The CDR3: CASSPGFFNEQFF. In DNA form, the CDR3 reads TGTGCCAGCAGTCCCGGATTTTTCAATGAGCAGTTCTTC.

The genes are TRBV6-5 and TRBJ1-5; TRBD1 might be the D (6 bases). The V end lost 2 bases, the J end lost 6 bases, and 17 bases lay between the germline ends. This CDR3 region has 16 residues. In germline, CDR1 is MNHEY, CDR2 SVGAGI. The CDR3: CASSYGQGILGQPQHF. CDR3 in DNA: TGTGCCAGCAGTTACGGTCAGGGGATTTTGGGTCAGCCCCAGCATTTT.

This clone was detected only once. The chain recombines TRBV10-3 with TRBJ2-1, with TRBD2 matching 7 bases. The germline V gene encodes CDR1 ENHRY and CDR2 SYGVKD. J lost 8 bases, V lost 4 bases, and 5 bases had no gene match. The CDR3 length is 13 residues. This CDR3 reads CAISGTRGDEQFF. As DNA, the CDR3 is TGTGCCATCAGTGGGACTAGAGGGGATGAGCAGTTCTTC.

The genes are TRBV6-2 or TRBV6-3 and TRBJ2-7; 12 nucleotides match TRBD2. Germline CDR1 reads MNHEY; CDR2 reads SVGEGT. J lost 5 bases, V lost 8 bases, and 7 bases had no gene match. There are 14 residues in the CDR3. The CDR3 region has the DNA TGTGCCAGCGGCCTGGGACTAGCGGGTCACGAGCAGTACTTC. As protein: CASGLGLAGHEQYF.

The chain carries TRBV18 and TRBJ2-7, with D perhaps TRBD1 (6 bases). Trimming stripped 3 bases from V and 6 bases from J, with 12 bases between. CDR1 KGHSH and CDR2 LQKENI come from the germline V gene. This CDR3 region has 13 residues. Written as DNA, the CDR3 is TGTGCCAGCTCACCGTACAGGGAAGGCGAGCAGTACTTC. As protein: CASSPYREGEQYF.

The chain is built from TRBV5-6 and TRBJ2-7; 7 bases line up with TRBD2. This CDR3 has 16 residues. Germline loops: CDR1 SGHDT, CDR2 YYEEEE. The V and J ends lost 0 bases and 0 bases, in that order; junction bases with no gene match: 6. CDR3 coding DNA: TGTGCCAGCAGCTTGGAGGGAGCGGGGTTCTCCTACGAGCAGTACTTC. Amino acids: CASSLEGAGFSYEQYF.

The chain is built from TRBV5-8 and TRBJ2-3; D is possibly TRBD2 (6 bases). Germline V gene sequence: CDR1 SGHTS, CDR2 YDEGEE. Trimming removed 0 bases from V and 3 bases from J, with 8 bases in between. CDR3 length: 14 residues. CDR3: CASSLGRGTDTQYF. CDR3 DNA sequence: TGTGCCAGCAGCTTGGGGCGGGGAACAGATACGCAGTATTTT. Variable domain in full (rest from reference TRBV5-8 and TRBJ2-3): EAGVTQSPTHLIKTRGQQATLRCSPISGHTSVYWYQQALGLGLQFLLWYDEGEERNRGNFPPRFSGRQFPNYSSELNVNALELEDSALYLCASSLGRGTDTQYFGPGTRLTVL.

The V call is TRBV6-2 or TRBV6-3, the J call TRBJ2-1; D is possibly TRBD2 (5 bases). CDR1 MNHEY and CDR2 SVGEGT come from the germline V gene. Trimming stripped 0 bases from V and 8 bases from J, with 8 bases between. There are 13 residues in the CDR3. The CDR3 DNA reads TGTGCCAGCAGTTACTCCGGGGTCTATGAGCAGTTCTTC. Protein sequence: CASSYSGVYEQFF.

As to this clone: Other DNA sequences in the sample encode the same CDR3. V is TRBV7-9 and J is TRBJ2-1; a possible D gene is TRBD1 (5 bases). Trimming stripped 1 base from V and 7 bases from J, with 8 bases between. CDR3 length: 13 amino acids. The germline gives CDR1 SEHNR, CDR2 FQNEAQ (reference sequence). CDR3 sequence: CASSLGGGNEQFF. The CDR3 region has the DNA TGTGCCAGCAGCTTAGGGGGCGGAAATGAGCAGTTCTTC.

V is TRBV6-1 and J is TRBJ2-1, with D perhaps assigned TRBD1 or TRBD2 (5 bases each). The CDR3 consists of 12 residues. CDR1 MNHNS and CDR2 SASEGT come from the germline V gene. With 3 bases removed from V and 6 bases from J, the gap between germline ends came to 6 bases. CDR3: CASSEGVNEQFF. The CDR3 DNA is TGTGCCAGCAGTGAGGGGGTCAATGAGCAGTTCTTC.

This chain uses TRBV7-2 with TRBJ2-5; D may match TRBD1 or TRBD2 (6 bases each). Trimming removed 5 bases at V and 5 bases at J, with 15 bases between. The CDR3 loop spans 14 amino acids. Germline lookup yields CDR1 SGHTA and CDR2 FQGNSA. CDR3 residues: CASSVDGGRETQYF. CDR3 sequence (DNA): TGTGCCAGCAGCGTCGATGGGGGGCGGGAGACCCAGTACTTC.

This clone has more than one count but fewer than ten. The CDR3 DNA sequence: TGTGCCAGCAGCCCCCGATATGGCAATCAGCCCCAGCATTTT. Residues: CASSPRYGNQPQHF. This chain links TRBV7-2 with TRBJ1-5, with no clear D. The CDR3 runs to 14 residues. In germline, CDR1 is SGHTA, CDR2 FQGNSA. The V and J ends lost 5 bases and 2 bases respectively, with 10 bases between them.

The V gene is TRBV19, the J gene TRBJ1-5; D possibly corresponds to TRBD1 (6 bases). CDR3 length: 14 residues. From germline, CDR1 is LNHDA and CDR2 SQIVND (reference sequence). V lost 6 bases to trimming and J lost 0 bases, with 9 bases between them. The CDR3 region is CASSVGHSNQPQHF. The CDR3 coding sequence is TGTGCCAGTAGCGTGGGACATAGCAATCAGCCCCAGCATTTT.

The chain joins TRBV4-1 to TRBJ1-4; tentatively, D is TRBD1 (6 bases). Trimming removed 1 base at V and 5 bases at J, with 11 bases between. The germline gives CDR1 MGHRA, CDR2 YSYEKL. This CDR3 spans 15 amino acids. Here the CDR3 reads CASSQAGDINEKLFF. CDR3 nucleotide sequence: TGCGCCAGCAGCCAAGCCGGGGACATAAATGAAAAACTGTTTTTT.

V usage is TRBV6-2 or TRBV6-3 and J usage is TRBJ2-7; 8 bases line up with TRBD1. J was trimmed by 2 bases and V by 5 bases; bases with no gene match: 14. The CDR3 is 17 amino acids. Germline V gene data show CDR1 as MNHEY and CDR2 as SVGEGT. This CDR3 reads CASSRTGSGLLPYEQYF. The CDR3 DNA is TGTGCCAGCAGTCGGACAGGGAGCGGACTACTCCCCTACGAGCAGTACTTC.

The chain employs TRBV28 and TRBJ1-1; 8 bases match TRBD1. The germline gives CDR1 MDHEN, CDR2 SYDVKM. CDR3 length: 15 amino acids. The V and J ends lost 5 bases and 4 bases, in that order; junction bases with no gene match: 9. As DNA, the CDR3 is TGTGCCAGCAGTCCCGAAGGACAGGGAAGCACTGAAGCTTTCTTT. Translating it yields CASSPEGQGSTEAFF.